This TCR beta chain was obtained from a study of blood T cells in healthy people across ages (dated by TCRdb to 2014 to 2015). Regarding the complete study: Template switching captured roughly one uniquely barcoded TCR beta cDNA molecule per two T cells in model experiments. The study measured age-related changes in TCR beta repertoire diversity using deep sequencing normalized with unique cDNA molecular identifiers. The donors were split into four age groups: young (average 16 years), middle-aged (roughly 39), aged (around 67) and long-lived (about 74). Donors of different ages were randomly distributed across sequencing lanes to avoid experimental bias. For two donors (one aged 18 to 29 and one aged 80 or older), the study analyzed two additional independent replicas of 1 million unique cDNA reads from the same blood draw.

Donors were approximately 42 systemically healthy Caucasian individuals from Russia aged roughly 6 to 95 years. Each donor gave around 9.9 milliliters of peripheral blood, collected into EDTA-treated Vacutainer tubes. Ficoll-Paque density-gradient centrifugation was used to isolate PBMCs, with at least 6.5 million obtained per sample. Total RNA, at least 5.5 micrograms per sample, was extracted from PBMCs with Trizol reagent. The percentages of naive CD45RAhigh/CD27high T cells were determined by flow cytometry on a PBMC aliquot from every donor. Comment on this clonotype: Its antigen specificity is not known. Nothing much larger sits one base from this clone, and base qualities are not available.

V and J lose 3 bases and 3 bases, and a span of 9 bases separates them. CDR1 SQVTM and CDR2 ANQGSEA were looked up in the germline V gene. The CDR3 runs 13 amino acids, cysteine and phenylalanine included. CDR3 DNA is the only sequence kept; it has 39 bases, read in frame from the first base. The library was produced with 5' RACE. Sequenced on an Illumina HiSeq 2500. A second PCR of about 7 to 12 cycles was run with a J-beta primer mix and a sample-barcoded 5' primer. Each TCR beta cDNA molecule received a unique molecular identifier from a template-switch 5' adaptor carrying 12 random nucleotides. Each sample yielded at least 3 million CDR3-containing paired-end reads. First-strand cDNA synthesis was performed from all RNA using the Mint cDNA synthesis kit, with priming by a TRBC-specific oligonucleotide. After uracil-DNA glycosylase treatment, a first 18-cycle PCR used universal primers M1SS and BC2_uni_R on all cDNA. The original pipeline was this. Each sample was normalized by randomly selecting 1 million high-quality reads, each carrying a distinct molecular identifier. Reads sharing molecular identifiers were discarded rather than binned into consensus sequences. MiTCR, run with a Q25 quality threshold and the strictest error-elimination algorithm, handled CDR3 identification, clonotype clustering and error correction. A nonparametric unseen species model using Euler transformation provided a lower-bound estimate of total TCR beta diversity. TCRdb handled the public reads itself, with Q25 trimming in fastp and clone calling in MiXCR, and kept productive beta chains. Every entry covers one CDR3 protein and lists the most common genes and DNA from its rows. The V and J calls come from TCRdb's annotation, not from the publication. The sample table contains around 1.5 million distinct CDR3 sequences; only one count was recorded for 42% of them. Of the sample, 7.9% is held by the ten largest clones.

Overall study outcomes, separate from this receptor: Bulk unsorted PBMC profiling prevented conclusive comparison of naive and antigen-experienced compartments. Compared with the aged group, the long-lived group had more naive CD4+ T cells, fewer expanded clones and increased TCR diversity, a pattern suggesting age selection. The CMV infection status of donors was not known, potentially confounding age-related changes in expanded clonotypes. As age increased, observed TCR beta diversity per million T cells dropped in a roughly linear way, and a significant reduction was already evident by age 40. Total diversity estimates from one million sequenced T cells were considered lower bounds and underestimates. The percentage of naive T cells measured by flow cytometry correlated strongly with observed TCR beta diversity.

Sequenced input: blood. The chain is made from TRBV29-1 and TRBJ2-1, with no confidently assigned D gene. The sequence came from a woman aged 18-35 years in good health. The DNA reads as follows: TGCAGCGTTGACCTACTGCACTACAATGAGCAGTTCTTC. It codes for CSVDLLHYNEQFF.